This T cell receptor beta chain was captured by sequencing in a study of brain T cells in children with intractable seizures. General observations from the study: Pre- and post-surgery blood differed in depth, so pre-surgery absences may be undersampling. Viral specificity was inferred only from CDR3 similarity; HCMV serostatus was unknown.

Assay used: immunoSEQ multiplex PCR; TCRdb lists only in-frame clones, some missing. Counted here are 300,000 to 400,000 clones, about 93% occurring once; the ten biggest clones make up 5.7%. On this clone itself: Its antigen remains unidentified.

Stated time point: blood from clinic visit 5 months post-surgery; TSC patient then seizure free. The sequenced cases were selected for having the highest brain T cell transcript signatures. V was shortened by 3 bases and J by 3 bases, with 15 bases between the two germline ends. The CDR3 extends over 15 amino acids. Germline V CDR1 and CDR2: SGHRS, YFSETQ. Here the sequenced sample was peripheral blood, taken approximately 5 months after surgery. The TCR originated in a boy in the first two years of life with tuberous sclerosis and intractable seizures. The J gene is TRBJ1-2, the V gene TRBV5-1; D remains ambiguous. The DNA for the CDR3 is TGCGCCAGCAGCTCCCGGGCCTCTGATCACTATGGCTACACCTTC. Amino acid sequence: CASSSRASDHYGYTF.